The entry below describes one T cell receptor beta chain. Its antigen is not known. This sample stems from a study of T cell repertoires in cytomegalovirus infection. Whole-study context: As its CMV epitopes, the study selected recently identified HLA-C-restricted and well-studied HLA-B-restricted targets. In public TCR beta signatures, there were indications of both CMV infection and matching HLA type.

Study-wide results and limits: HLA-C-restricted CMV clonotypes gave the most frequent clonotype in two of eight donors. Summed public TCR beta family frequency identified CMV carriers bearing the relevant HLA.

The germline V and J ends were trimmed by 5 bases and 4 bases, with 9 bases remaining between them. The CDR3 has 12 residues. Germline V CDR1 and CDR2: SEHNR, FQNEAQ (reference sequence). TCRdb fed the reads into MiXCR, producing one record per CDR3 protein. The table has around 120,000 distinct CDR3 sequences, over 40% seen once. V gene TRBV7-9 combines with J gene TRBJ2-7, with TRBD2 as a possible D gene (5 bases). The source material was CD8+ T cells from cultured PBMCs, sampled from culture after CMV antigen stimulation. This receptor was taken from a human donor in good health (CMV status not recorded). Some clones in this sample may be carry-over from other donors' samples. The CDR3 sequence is CASSRGRYEQYF. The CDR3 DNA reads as TGTGCCAGCAGCCGAGGGAGATACGAGCAGTACTTC.